Each of the 21 T cell receptor beta chains below was sequenced from the same sample in a study of T cell repertoires in cytomegalovirus infection. Via MiXCR, TCRdb re-called the reads, giving one row per CDR3 protein. The sample yields around 310,000 distinct CDR3 sequences, about 17% seen once. Input material: PBMCs. The origin of the receptors is a human donor in good health (CMV status not recorded). Some clones in this sample may be carry-over from other donors' samples.

On this clonotype: A junction end diverges from the germline sequence, so it may reflect a read error. The CDR3 nucleotides are TGTGCCAGCAGCCGGAAAGGGGACACTGAAGCCTTCTTT. Protein: CASSRKGDTEAFF. The chain is built from TRBV5-5 and TRBJ1-1; D might be TRBD1 (6 bases). This CDR3 contains 13 residues. Germline V lookup: CDR1 SGHKS, CDR2 YYEKEE (reference sequence).

V and J are TRBV5-5 and TRBJ2-7; the match to TRBD1 covers 10 bases. CDR3 length equals 16 residues. The germline gives CDR1 SGHKS, CDR2 YYEKEE (reference sequence). V shed 3 bases, J shed 1 base, and the junction held 7 bases outside the gene matches. CDR3 DNA sequence: TGTGCCAGCAGCTCCACGCCGGGACAGGGGTCCTACGAGCAGTACTTC. Encoded protein: CASSSTPGQGSYEQYF.

This clonotype showed up many times. This chain connects TRBV7-2 to TRBJ1-3, with D possibly matching TRBD1 (5 bases). The V and J ends lost 5 bases and 5 bases respectively, with 16 bases between them. The CDR3 extends over 15 amino acids. Germline V gene sequence: CDR1 SGHTA, CDR2 FQGNSA. The CDR3 here is CASSPQVQGRNTIYF. DNA of the CDR3: TGTGCCAGCAGCCCTCAGGTGCAGGGAAGAAACACCATATATTTT.

This clonotype has a handful of counts. V usage is TRBV15 and J usage is TRBJ2-6; the D is unclear. V lost 0 bases to trimming and J lost 2 bases, with 5 bases between them. The CDR3 length is 15 residues. Germline loops: CDR1 LNHNV, CDR2 YYDKDF (reference sequence). The CDR3 nucleotides read TGTGCCACCAGCAGAGATCGGACTGGGGCCAACGTCCTGACTTTC. Translating gives CATSRDRTGANVLTF. The whole variable domain, filled in from reference TRBV15 and TRBJ2-6, reads DAMVIQNPRYQVTQFGKPVTLSCSQTLNHNVMYWYQQKSSQAPKLLFHYYDKDFNNEADTPDNFQSRRPNTSFCFLDIRSPGLGDTAMYLCATSRDRTGANVLTFGAGSRLTVL.

This clonotype appeared many times. The chain joins TRBV11-2 to TRBJ2-2; TRBD2 is a possible D gene (6 bases). Per germline, CDR1 SGHAT and CDR2 FQNNGV. Trimming stripped 5 bases from V and 4 bases from J, with 14 bases between. The CDR3 sequence is 15 residues long. The DNA of the CDR3 is TGTGCCAGCAGCCGAATACTAGCTACCACCGGGGAGCTGTTTTTT. Encoded protein: CASSRILATTGELFF. The full variable domain, in which reference TRBV11-2 and TRBJ2-2 provide the parts outside the CDR3, is EAGVAQSPRYKIIEKRQSVAFWCNPISGHATLYWYQQILGQGPKLLIQFQNNGVVDDSQLPKDRFSAERLKGVDSTLKIQPAKLEDSAVYLCASSRILATTGELFFGEGSRLTVL.

This clonotype appeared many times. At one boundary the junction diverges from the germline segment, which might be a read error. The chain links TRBV10-3 to TRBJ1-6; the D is unclear. Per the germline V gene, CDR1 is ENHRY and CDR2 is SYGVKD. This CDR3 has 14 amino acids. The CDR3 reads CAISPGLPQSGFQF. CDR3 in DNA: TGTGCCATCAGCCCTGGACTGCCTCAGTCCGGGTTTCAGTTT.

This clonotype was recorded many times. This chain joins TRBV7-2 and TRBJ2-7; TRBD1 might be the D (6 bases). The CDR3 is 15 residues long. Trimming removed 4 bases from V and 3 bases from J, with 16 bases in between. The germline CDR1 and CDR2 sequences are SGHTA and FQGNSA. The CDR3 DNA is TGTGCCAGCAGCTCCTCGACAGGTAGGAACTACGAGCAGTACTTC. Translation gives CASSSSTGRNYEQYF. The variable domain in full, completed from reference TRBV7-2 and TRBJ2-7, reads GAGVSQSPSNKVTEKGKDVELRCDPISGHTALYWYRQSLGQGLEFLIYFQGNSAPDKSGLPSDRFSAERTGGSVSTLTIQRTQQEDSAVYLCASSSSTGRNYEQYFGPGTRLTVT.

This clonotype was seen a handful of times. This rearrangement joins TRBV10-3 to TRBJ2-3; 9 positions match TRBD1. The trim removed 0 bases at V and 10 bases at J, leaving 8 bases unmatched. Per germline, CDR1 ENHRY and CDR2 SYGVKD. CDR3 size: 15 residues. Here the CDR3 DNA reads TGTGCCATCAGTGAGTCCTGGGCAGGGACAGGGTCGCAGTATTTT. Translation gives CAISESWAGTGSQYF.

This chain's CDR3 is CASSLEGEGTDTQYF. The CDR3 nucleotides read TGTGCCAGCAGCTTGGAGGGGGAGGGCACAGATACGCAGTATTTT. This chain joins TRBV5-4 and TRBJ2-3; D may correspond to TRBD1 or TRBD2 (6 bases each). CDR3 size: 15 residues. Germline V gene data show CDR1 as SGHNT and CDR2 as YYREEE (reference sequence). Trimming removed 0 bases at V and 1 base at J, with 9 bases between.

The chain couples TRBV4-2 to TRBJ1-4; D not resolved. V dropped 1 base and J dropped 8 bases, with 17 bases sitting between them. CDR1 and CDR2 from the germline V gene are LGHNA and YNFKEQ. The CDR3 is made up of 16 amino acids. The CDR3 is CASSQATGSTGEKLFF. The DNA of the CDR3 is TGTGCCAGCAGCCAAGCCACCGGGTCTACGGGGGAAAAACTGTTTTTT.

This clonotype was recorded a few times. This chain uses TRBV20-1 with TRBJ2-7; 14 bases are shared with TRBD2. CDR1 and CDR2 (germline): DFQATT, SNEGSKA (reference sequence). There are 15 residues in the CDR3. The J segment lost 7 bases and the V segment lost 0 bases, leaving 5 bases of the junction unmatched. The chain's CDR3 is CSAREGTSGGGEQYF. CDR3 coding DNA: TGCAGTGCTAGAGAAGGGACTAGCGGGGGTGGTGAGCAGTACTTC.

This clonotype was seen ten or more times. The CDR3 region has the DNA TGTGCCAGCAGCTACGAGGGGAACTATGGCTACACCTTC. This encodes CASSYEGNYGYTF. V usage is TRBV7-9 and J usage is TRBJ1-2; TRBD1 is a possible D gene (5 bases). Germline assignment: CDR1 SEHNR and CDR2 FQNEAQ (reference sequence). V gave up 4 bases and J gave up 2 bases, with 8 bases separating them. The CDR3 covers 13 residues.

Only a few counts were recorded for this clonotype. V gene TRBV5-1 combines with J gene TRBJ2-3; tentative D call: TRBD2 (5 bases). V dropped 3 bases and J dropped 6 bases, with 17 bases sitting between them. The CDR3 sequence is 15 residues long. CDR1 and CDR2 from the germline V gene are SGHRS and YFSETQ. The CDR3, as DNA: TGCGCCAGCAGCTCCAGAGAGGTCGGGGTGGATACGCAGTATTTT. Encoded protein: CASSSREVGVDTQYF. Looking up the rest from reference TRBV5-1 and TRBJ2-3 gives the full variable domain: KAGVTQTPRYLIKTRGQQVTLSCSPISGHRSVSWYQQTPGQGLQFLFEYFSETQRNKGNFPGRFSGRQFSNSRSEMNVSTLELGDSALYLCASSSREVGVDTQYFGPGTRLTVL.

The gene calls are TRBV7-9 and TRBJ2-7, with a weak D call TRBD2 (5 bases). V lost 1 base and J 3 bases, leaving 13 bases between the germline ends. Germline V CDR1 and CDR2: SEHNR, FQNEAQ (reference sequence). CDR3 length equals 15 residues. The CDR3 reads CASSLVGGPHYEQYF. In nucleotides, the CDR3 is TGTGCCAGCAGCTTAGTCGGAGGACCTCACTACGAGCAGTACTTC.

The table lists this clonotype with many counts. The genes are TRBV12-3 or TRBV12-4 and TRBJ1-3; the D gene is possibly TRBD1 (5 bases). V lost 4 bases, J lost 0 bases, and 13 bases lay in between. The CDR3 loop spans 16 amino acids. The CDR3 reads CASSSTAGGSGNTIYF. The CDR3 DNA is TGTGCCAGCAGTTCAACCGCCGGGGGCTCTGGAAACACCATATATTTT.

This clonotype was found a few times. V gene TRBV14 combines with J gene TRBJ2-7, with D hard to call. With 1 base removed from V and 1 base from J, the gap between germline ends came to 14 bases. Germline CDR1 and CDR2: SGHDN and FVKESK. CDR3 length: 16 amino acids. As DNA, the CDR3 is TGTGCCAGCAGCCAAGTCTTTCCAGAAAGGTCCTACGAGCAGTACTTC. Protein: CASSQVFPERSYEQYF.

Only a few counts were recorded for this clonotype. The chain couples TRBV11-2 to TRBJ2-2; D assignment may be TRBD1 or TRBD2 (5 bases each). Trimming left V 2 bases short and J 6 bases short, with 10 bases between. The CDR3 sequence is 14 residues long. The V gene's germline CDR1 is SGHAT and CDR2 FQNNGV. The CDR3 sequence is CASSLRGVAGELFF. In nucleotides, the CDR3 is TGTGCCAGCAGCTTACGAGGGGTCGCCGGGGAGCTGTTTTTT.

The chain couples TRBV7-2 to TRBJ2-1; TRBD1 might be the D (6 bases). The CDR3 runs 14 residues. CDR1 is SGHTA, CDR2 FQGNSA, per germline. V lost 5 bases to trimming and J lost 4 bases, with 12 bases between them. The CDR3 region has the DNA TGTGCCAGCAGCGTGCGACAGGTGTACAATGAGCAGTTCTTC. Protein: CASSVRQVYNEQFF. Filled out from reference TRBV7-2 and TRBJ2-1, the complete variable domain reads GAGVSQSPSNKVTEKGKDVELRCDPISGHTALYWYRQSLGQGLEFLIYFQGNSAPDKSGLPSDRFSAERTGGSVSTLTIQRTQQEDSAVYLCASSVRQVYNEQFFGPGTRLTVL.

There are many counts of this clonotype. The chain combines TRBV11-2 with TRBJ1-4; the match to TRBD1 covers 10 bases. In germline, CDR1 is SGHAT, CDR2 FQNNGV. The V gene end was trimmed by 5 bases and the J gene end by 5 bases; junction bases not matched to a gene: 5. CDR3 length: 15 amino acids. CDR3 protein: CASSQPGQGNEKLFF. The DNA for the CDR3 is TGTGCCAGCAGCCAGCCGGGACAGGGGAATGAAAAACTGTTTTTT.

The genes are TRBV4-1 and TRBJ1-1; D perhaps matches TRBD1 (5 bases). Trimming left V 0 bases short and J 4 bases short, with 18 bases between. The germline gives CDR1 MGHRA, CDR2 YSYEKL. There are 17 residues in the CDR3. For the CDR3, the DNA is TGCGCCAGCAGCCAAGATCTGAGAGGGGTCGGCGTCACTGAAGCTTTCTTT. Translation gives CASSQDLRGVGVTEAFF.

This clonotype was seen at least ten times. The chain combines TRBV7-2 with TRBJ1-5, with no clear D. The V gene's germline CDR1 is SGHTA and CDR2 FQGNSA. V lost 1 base and J 4 bases, leaving 11 bases between the germline ends. The CDR3 has 15 residues. Here the CDR3 reads CASSLGPGLNQPQHF. CDR3 DNA sequence: TGTGCCAGCAGCTTAGGACCAGGCCTGAATCAGCCCCAGCATTTT.